These 10 T cell receptor beta chains were all obtained from the same sample, sequenced in a study. TCRdb used MiXCR to reprocess the RT-PCR reads, holding one entry per CDR3 protein. This sample has about 680,000 distinct CDR3 sequences, with over 12% found just once. What was sequenced was memory CD4+ T cells from blood. The receptors originated from a female donor in good health, serving as a healthy control.

J is TRBJ1-5 and V is TRBV20-1; D is possibly TRBD1 (5 bases). Trimming took off 5 bases at V and 5 bases at J, with 13 bases between the two ends. The CDR3 loop spans 13 amino acids. CDR1 is DFQATT and CDR2 is SNEGSKA in the germline V gene (reference sequence). The CDR3 sequence: CSAPQGVHQPQHF. CDR3 nucleotides: TGCAGTGCTCCTCAGGGAGTTCATCAGCCCCAGCATTTT.

This clonotype was counted ten times or more. The gene calls are TRBV20-1 and TRBJ2-7; D may be TRBD2 (6 bases). Trimming took 6 bases from V and 4 from J, leaving 13 bases between them. Germline CDR1 reads DFQATT; CDR2 reads SNEGSKA (reference sequence). The CDR3 has 12 residues. The CDR3 spells CSAQLAHYEQYF. DNA for the CDR3: TGCAGTGCCCAGCTAGCGCATTACGAGCAGTACTTC.

This clonotype came up a few times. This chain uses TRBV28 with TRBJ1-5; maybe TRBD1 (5 bases). The CDR3 covers 13 residues. With 3 bases removed from V and 6 bases from J, the gap between germline ends came to 9 bases. Germline CDR1 reads MDHEN; CDR2 reads SYDVKM. For the CDR3, the DNA is TGTGCCAGCAGTTTCTCAGGGTCTCAGCCCCAGCATTTT. Translated, it gives CASSFSGSQPQHF.

The sample holds a few counts of this clonotype. The genes are TRBV20-1 and TRBJ1-5; D gene ambiguous. The CDR3 covers 12 residues. Trimming removed 7 bases at V and 0 bases at J, with 7 bases between. Germline CDR1 is DFQATT and CDR2 is SNEGSKA (reference sequence). The CDR3 spells CSVGNSNQPQHF. CDR3 nucleotides: TGCAGTGTAGGCAATAGCAATCAGCCCCAGCATTTT.

This clonotype was seen a few times. The chain combines TRBV6-1 with TRBJ2-7; D perhaps matches TRBD1 (6 bases). The germline CDR1 and CDR2 sequences are MNHNS and SASEGT. There are 14 residues in the CDR3. V lost 2 bases and J lost 4, with 12 bases in between. The CDR3 sequence: CASSEQTGLYEQYF. The CDR3 coding sequence is TGTGCCAGCAGTGAACAGACAGGCTTATACGAGCAGTACTTC.

This clonotype was seen only a few times. CDR3 amino acids: CASSQVGLAGEEQYF. The CDR3, as DNA: TGCGCCAGCAGCCAAGTGGGACTAGCGGGAGAAGAGCAGTACTTC. The chain couples TRBV4-1 to TRBJ2-7; TRBD2 agrees at 14 bases. The germline V gene has CDR1 MGHRA and CDR2 YSYEKL. The CDR3 sequence is 15 residues long. J gave up 7 bases and V 1 base, and 3 bases lay outside the gene matches.

This clonotype was found a few times. J is TRBJ1-5 and V is TRBV7-2; tentatively, D is TRBD1 (5 bases). CDR1 and CDR2 (germline): SGHTA, FQGNSA. This CDR3 region has 14 residues. V was trimmed by 1 base and J by 5 bases, leaving 9 bases between them. CDR3 DNA sequence: TGTGCCAGCAGCTTAGTTCTGGGGGATCAGCCCCAGCATTTT. Protein product: CASSLVLGDQPQHF.

This clonotype was detected only a few times. V gene TRBV20-1 combines with J gene TRBJ2-1, with D perhaps TRBD1 or TRBD2 (5 bases each). The CDR3 consists of 13 residues. CDR1 is DFQATT, CDR2 SNEGSKA, per germline (reference sequence). Trimming shortened V by 5 bases and J by 5 bases, and 13 bases separated the two germline ends. The CDR3 DNA is TGCAGTGCTCCGAGGGGCGGCCACAATGAGCAGTTCTTC. This encodes CSAPRGGHNEQFF.

This clonotype was counted between two and nine times. The chain uses TRBV24-1 and TRBJ2-7, with D perhaps assigned TRBD1 or TRBD2 (5 bases each). In germline, CDR1 is KGHDR, CDR2 SFDVKD. The CDR3 has 13 amino acids. Trimming pared 3 bases from V and 7 bases from J, leaving 12 bases between. The CDR3 spells CATSDPGTGEQYF. The CDR3 DNA sequence: TGTGCCACCAGTGATCCAGGGACCGGAGAGCAGTACTTC.

In this sample, this clonotype turned up many times. V and J are TRBV12-3 or TRBV12-4 and TRBJ1-2, with D perhaps matching TRBD1 (6 bases). V was cut by 3 bases and J by 2 bases, with 7 bases left in between. The CDR3 is 13 residues long. This chain's CDR3 is CASSFGQNYGYTF. The CDR3, as DNA: TGTGCCAGCAGTTTCGGACAGAACTATGGCTACACCTTC.